The clone carrying this T cell receptor beta chain appeared many times. The data were obtained in a study of beta chain features in type 1 diabetes. Trimming removed 0 bases at V and 0 bases at J, with 5 bases between. Germline V gives CDR1 SGHNT, CDR2 YYREEE (reference sequence). The CDR3 runs 14 residues. What was sequenced were expressed TCRB transcripts, since all of the isolated RNA had been reverse transcribed. Sequencing was performed with immunoSEQ multiplex PCR; in TCRdb, only in-frame clones are kept and a portion is missing. The sample consists of some 250,000 clones, 25% to 30% of them appearing once.

The V and J genes are TRBV5-4 and TRBJ2-3; D remains ambiguous. This clonotype was obtained from a man aged 30-40 years in good health. Sequences were obtained from central memory CD4+ T cells from blood. For the CDR3, the DNA is TGTGCCAGCAGCTTGGCCGCTAGCACAGATACGCAGTATTTT. As protein: CASSLAASTDTQYF.